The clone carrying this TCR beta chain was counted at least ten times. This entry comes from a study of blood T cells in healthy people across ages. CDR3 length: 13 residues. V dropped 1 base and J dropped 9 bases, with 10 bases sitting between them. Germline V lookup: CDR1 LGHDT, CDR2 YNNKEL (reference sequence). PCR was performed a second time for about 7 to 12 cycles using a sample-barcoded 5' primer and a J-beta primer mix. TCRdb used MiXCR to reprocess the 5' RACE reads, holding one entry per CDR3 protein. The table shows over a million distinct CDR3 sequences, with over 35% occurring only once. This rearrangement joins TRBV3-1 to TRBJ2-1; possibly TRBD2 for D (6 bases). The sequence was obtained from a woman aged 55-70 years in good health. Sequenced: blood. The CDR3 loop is CASSQGSGSEQFF. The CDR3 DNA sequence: TGTGCCAGCAGCCAAGGTTCCGGGAGTGAGCAGTTCTTC.